The 8 T cell receptor beta chains below come from one sample, sequenced in a study of T cell responses to AZD1222 COVID-19 vaccine. Libraries were prepared by immunoSEQ multiplex PCR; TCRdb keeps only in-frame clonotypes and omits some of them. Here the sample spans 140,000 to 150,000 clones, 85% to 95% being singletons. This specimen was peripheral blood, taken on day 0 of AZD1222 vaccination. All receptors come from an adult in good health.

CDR3 amino acids: CASSLVPGSSYNEQFF. Written as DNA, the CDR3 is TGCGCCAGCAGCTTGGTCCCGGGAAGCTCCTACAATGAGCAGTTCTTC. The rearrangement uses TRBV5-1 and TRBJ2-1, with D perhaps TRBD2 (5 bases). This CDR3 has 16 residues. Germline CDR1 reads SGHRS; CDR2 reads YFSETQ. V shed 0 bases and J shed 0 bases, with 10 bases lying between them.

DNA for the CDR3: TGTGCCAGCAGAAACGGGGCGGATTCCTTCCATGGCTACACCTTC. Amino acids: CASRNGADSFHGYTF. The chain recombines TRBV6-6 with TRBJ1-2, with D possibly being TRBD1 (5 bases). The CDR3 is 15 residues long. V was cut by 6 bases and J by 6 bases, with 20 bases left in between. Germline assignment: CDR1 MNHNY and CDR2 SVGAGI (reference sequence).

The chain is built from TRBV18 and TRBJ1-1, with D hard to call. V dropped 2 bases and J dropped 6 bases, with 10 bases sitting between them. The germline gives CDR1 KGHSH, CDR2 LQKENI. This CDR3 is built from 13 residues. The CDR3 DNA reads TGTGCCAGCTCACCAGTAAGGAGGGCTGAAGCTTTCTTT. Amino acid sequence: CASSPVRRAEAFF.

The rearrangement uses TRBV14 and TRBJ2-7, with D possibly matching TRBD2 (6 bases). V lost 1 base and J lost 3, with 16 bases in between. The CDR3 is 16 residues long. The V gene's germline CDR1 is SGHDN and CDR2 FVKESK. CDR3 loop: CASSQAPPGDYYEQYF. The CDR3 nucleotides are TGTGCCAGCAGCCAAGCGCCTCCGGGAGACTACTACGAGCAGTACTTC.

V is TRBV9 and J is TRBJ1-2; 9 bases are shared with TRBD1. The CDR3 consists of 16 residues. With 3 bases clipped from V and 4 bases from J, the junction kept 10 bases outside the gene matches. Germline V lookup: CDR1 SGDLS, CDR2 YYNGEE. Here the CDR3 DNA reads TGTGCCAGCAGCGCGACGGGACAGGGAAAAATCTATGGCTACACCTTC. Its translation is CASSATGQGKIYGYTF. Filled out from reference TRBV9 and TRBJ1-2, the complete variable domain reads DSGVTQTPKHLITATGQRVTLRCSPRSGDLSVYWYQQSLDQGLQFLIQYYNGEERAKGNILERFSAQQFPDLHSELNLSSLELGDSALYFCASSATGQGKIYGYTFGSGTRLTVV.

The CDR3 DNA is TGCGCCAGCAGTGCGAGGGAAAACTATGGCTACACCTTC. Residues: CASSARENYGYTF. The rearrangement links TRBV4-1 to TRBJ1-2; D is unclear. The germline V gene has CDR1 MGHRA and CDR2 YSYEKL. This CDR3 spans 13 amino acids. Trimming cost V 6 bases and J 2 bases, with 10 bases left between them.

This chain joins TRBV12-3 or TRBV12-4 and TRBJ1-2, with no clear D. The CDR3 is 13 amino acids. V was trimmed by 5 bases and J by 3 bases, leaving 10 bases between them. CDR3 protein: CASSPETYYGYTF. The CDR3 nucleotides read TGTGCCAGCAGTCCGGAGACGTACTATGGCTACACCTTC.

There are a few counts of this clone. The rearrangement joins TRBV24-1 to TRBJ2-1; 8 nucleotides line up with TRBD1. CDR1 KGHDR and CDR2 SFDVKD come from the germline V gene. J was trimmed by 6 bases and V by 3 bases; bases with no gene match: 6. The CDR3 contains 15 residues. The CDR3 DNA follows: TGTGCCACCAGTGATCCCGGACAGGGAGGCAATGAGCAGTTCTTC. It is translated as CATSDPGQGGNEQFF.